These T cell receptor beta chains were read from a single sample in a study of shared clonotypes between healthy human individuals. The assay was immunoSEQ multiplex PCR, and TCRdb's table has in-frame clones only and misses some. The table shows 2,500,000 or so clones, with around 92% occurring only once. The sample taken for sequencing was naive CD4+ T cells from PBMCs. All receptors derive from a young man in good health. Some clones in this sample may be carry-over from other donors' samples. Both conserved end residues are trimmed from each CDR3.

v_gene	j_gene	CDR3aa
TRBV10-3	TRBJ2-5	AISEKQGPRETQY
TRBV6-1	TRBJ2-1	ASGRRASSYNEQF
TRBV5-5	TRBJ2-3	ASSSSGSTDTQY
TRBV27	TRBJ2-7	ASSLGGTGGYEQY
TRBV2	TRBJ2-7	ASMGFYEQY
TRBV28	TRBJ1-2	ASSLPLGILGYGYT
TRBV6-1	TRBJ1-5	ASSEAPGGNSNQPQH
TRBV9	TRBJ2-3	ASSVQGTDTQY
TRBV6-5	TRBJ1-2	ASRDTGGRGYT
TRBV9	TRBJ2-1	ASSVDSGPYNEQF
TRBV7-9	TRBJ1-2	ASSLVSGYT
TRBV18	TRBJ2-7	ASSLLSWDYEQY
TRBV4-2	TRBJ1-1	ASSHSRRGNTEAF
TRBV5-4	TRBJ2-7	ASSSPVSYEQY
TRBV6-6	TRBJ2-7	ASSSPESGRNYEQY
TRBV28	TRBJ2-1	ASSPGGAGDMEQF
TRBV5-1	TRBJ2-2	ASSVENTGELF
TRBV4-2	TRBJ1-2	ASSQPPNYGYT
TRBV5-1	TRBJ2-5	ASSWATSGEATQY
TRBV6-6	TRBJ1-4	ASSLGQGRGTEKLF
TRBV19	TRBJ2-1	ASSNTDSINEQF
TRBV4-1	TRBJ1-1	ASSPPLGGAYTEAF
TRBV5-1	TRBJ2-1	ASSLGTGMNEQF
TRBV5-1	TRBJ2-3	ASSPEGGSDTDTQY
TRBV19	TRBJ2-7	ASSTTSGSFYEQY
TRBV11-2	TRBJ1-4	ASSPLQGAELF
TRBV18	TRBJ1-5	ASSPRGQPQH
TRBV5-1	TRBJ2-5	ASSLSGSRETQY
TRBV10-3	TRBJ1-2	ATRGTFGYT
TRBV18	TRBJ2-7	ASSPTSGPYEQY
TRBV30	TRBJ2-3	AWSEAFTDTQY
TRBV14	TRBJ1-2	ASRRGRNYGYT
TRBV14	TRBJ2-1	ASGRGLALNEQF
TRBV28	TRBJ1-2	ASSAPGRQYGYT
TRBV2	TRBJ2-7	ASRGLSYEQY
TRBV18	TRBJ2-3	ASSSPPSAGARDTQY
TRBV2	TRBJ1-5	ASTPDGGYQPQH
TRBV18	TRBJ2-2	ASSPDLRNTGELF
TRBV28	TRBJ2-7	ASSFPDRTSSYEQY
TRBV29-1	TRBJ2-5	SAVGTGPSGETQY
TRBV5-8	TRBJ2-7	ASSPWTGGAYEQY
TRBV7-9	TRBJ2-7	ASSLAGQVGEQY
TRBV5-1	TRBJ1-1	ASSPRPGGLAGQSIKLNTEAF
TRBV18	TRBJ2-2	ASSPGQGHGELF
TRBV6-4	TRBJ2-1	ASRPTSGLYNEQF
TRBV10-3	TRBJ2-3	AISYLGSTDTQY
TRBV29-1	TRBJ2-5	SVGGRIQETQY
TRBV5-1	TRBJ2-2	ASSWGLSNTGELF
TRBV5-4	TRBJ2-7	ASSRGGPRGNEQY
TRBV4-2	TRBJ2-7	ASSQQTSGAAYEQY
TRBV7-9	TRBJ1-3	ASSLIANTIY
TRBV9	TRBJ1-2	ASSVEDRGIHGYT
TRBV2	TRBJ1-3	ASRARGAGNTIY
TRBV5-6	TRBJ1-3	ASSSGNTIY
TRBV12-5	TRBJ2-3	ASGLGDTQY
TRBV12-5	TRBJ2-1	ASGLSHNEQF
TRBV19	TRBJ1-5	ASSGVISNQPQH